This T cell receptor beta chain was captured in a study of blood T cell repertoires in COVID-19. The overall study: Acute-phase and convalescent COVID-19 samples originated in the United States, Italy and Spain.

Authors' data handling: For nucleated cells, counts were estimated from reference gene primer amplification. Sequencing was performed with immunoSEQ multiplex PCR; in TCRdb, only in-frame clones are kept and a portion is missing. Clonal size and the V and J genes are those of that table, whereas D and trimming came from the DNA. The repertoire holds about 170,000 clones, with around 72% as singletons. This TCR came from a woman older than 75 with acute or convalescent COVID-19. Sequencing was carried out using peripheral blood.

The CDR3 sequence: CASSRGTGGIPNTEAFF. DNA of the CDR3: TGTGCCAGTAGTAGGGGGACAGGGGGGATTCCGAACACTGAAGCTTTCTTT. The chain is built from TRBV19 and TRBJ1-1; 11 bases agree with TRBD1. This CDR3 is 17 amino acids long. V gave up 4 bases and J gave up 1 base; unmatched junction bases: 8. Germline CDR1 is LNHDA and CDR2 is SQIVND (reference sequence). Full variable domain (missing parts from reference TRBV19 and TRBJ1-1): DGGITQSPKYLFRKEGQNVTLSCEQNLNHDAMYWYRQDPGQGLRLIYYSQIVNDFQKGDIAEGYSVSREKKESFPLTVTSAQKNPTAFYLCASSRGTGGIPNTEAFFGQGTRLTVV.